A single sample is the source of the 23 T cell receptor beta chains below, sequenced in a study of T cells in Graves' hyperthyroidism and ophthalmopathy (dated by TCRdb to between 2018 and 2021). The library was obtained by multiplex PCR. Instrument on record: Illumina HiSeq 2000. TCR beta CDR3 regions were amplified from RNA transcripts. The TCR CDR3 was subjected to a first round of RT-PCR using the HTBI primer set and the Qiagen OneStep RT-PCR kit. TCRdb reprocessing: public reads trimmed at Q25 with fastp, clones called with MiXCR, in-frame beta chains kept. Rows with one shared CDR3 protein collapse into an entry with the most common genes and DNA. The sample includes around 600,000 distinct CDR3 sequences, with approximately 14% observed a single time. The ten largest clonotypes hold roughly 7.1% of the sample. The source material was blood. These receptors all stem from a woman aged 18-35 years with Graves' ophthalmopathy.

The chain links TRBV14 to TRBJ2-2, with 9 bases matching TRBD2. Germline values: CDR1 SGHDN, CDR2 FVKESK. Unmatched junction bases numbered 1, after V lost 1 base and J lost 10 bases. The CDR3 covers 13 residues. CDR3 sequence: CASSQVAGVELFF. CDR3 coding DNA: TGTGCCAGCAGCCAAGTAGCGGGGGTGGAGCTGTTTTTT. Full variable domain (rest looked up from reference TRBV14 and TRBJ2-2): EAGVTQFPSHSVIEKGQTVTLRCDPISGHDNLYWYRRVMGKEIKFLLHFVKESKQDESGMPNNRFLAERTGGTYSTLKVQPAELEDSGVYFCASSQVAGVELFFGEGSRLTVL.

This clonotype was counted ten times or more. The chain is built from TRBV11-3 and TRBJ2-4; 9 bases are a match to TRBD2. Germline V lookup: CDR1 SGHNT, CDR2 YENEEA. The ends lost 8 bases at V and 5 bases at J; junction bases unmatched: 7. The CDR3 runs to 14 residues. CDR3 nucleotides: TGTGCCAGCTCCCGACTAGCGGCCGAAAACATTCAGTACTTC. Translating gives CASSRLAAENIQYF.

Of note for this clonotype: At one end the junction does not follow the germline gene, possibly because of a read error. The chain combines TRBV12-3 or TRBV12-4 with TRBJ1-5; D is perhaps TRBD1 (6 bases). This CDR3 contains 16 residues. The CDR3 here is CAGSPRVTGWGSPQHF. The CDR3, as DNA: TGTGCCGGCAGTCCGAGGGTCACAGGGTGGGGGAGCCCCCAGCATTTT.

This clonotype was counted many times. The CDR3 sequence is CASRTGTSSNEQYF. In DNA form, the CDR3 reads TGTGCCAGCAGAACCGGGACTAGCTCAAACGAGCAGTACTTC. The gene calls are TRBV6-1 and TRBJ2-7, with 9 bases that match TRBD2. With V trimmed by 6 bases and J by 5 bases, 8 bases remained unmatched. The CDR3 has 14 amino acids. The germline CDR1 and CDR2 sequences are MNHNS and SASEGT.

This clonotype was detected ten times or more. The chain combines TRBV6-2 or TRBV6-3 with TRBJ2-3; 8 positions agree with TRBD1. The CDR3 covers 15 residues. J lost 4 bases, V lost 4 bases, and 7 bases had no gene match. Germline lookup yields CDR1 MNHEY and CDR2 SVGEGT. The CDR3 protein is CASSSQGADADTQYF. DNA for the CDR3: TGTGCCAGCAGTTCGCAGGGGGCGGACGCAGATACGCAGTATTTT.

A word on this clonotype: Since a much larger clone is just one base distant, this may be a read error. The gene calls are TRBV5-1 and TRBJ1-4; the D gene is possibly TRBD1 (6 bases). V lost 6 bases and J 8 bases, leaving 11 bases between the germline ends. This CDR3 has 12 residues. Germline CDR1 and CDR2: SGHRS and YFSETQ. Written as DNA, the CDR3 is TGCGCCAGCAACCAAAGGGGGGAAAAACTGTTTTTT. It codes for CASNQRGEKLFF.

This clonotype appeared a few times. This rearrangement joins TRBV9 to TRBJ2-7, with 8 bases fitting TRBD1. Looked up from germline, CDR1 is SGDLS and CDR2 is YYNGEE. This CDR3 contains 14 residues. V shed 0 bases and J 12 bases; nucleotides not matched to a gene: 11. Here the CDR3 reads CASSVEDEGQVLYF. CDR3 in DNA: TGTGCCAGCAGCGTAGAGGATGAGGGACAGGTGCTGTACTTC.

The chain employs TRBV30 and TRBJ2-7; the D is unclear. Germline V lookup: CDR1 GTSNPN, CDR2 SVGIG (reference sequence). Trimming left V 0 bases short and J 7 bases short, with 10 bases between. The CDR3 contains 12 residues. CDR3 bases: TGTGCCTGGAGTGTAAGTAGCAGAGAGCAGTACTTC. The encoded protein is CAWSVSSREQYF.

In the case of this clonotype: The junction does not match germline at one end; this may be a read error. The chain is built from TRBV20-1 and TRBJ2-2; possible D gene TRBD2, 6 bases. Germline V lookup: CDR1 DFQATT, CDR2 SNEGSKA (reference sequence). This CDR3 has 17 amino acids. In DNA form, the CDR3 reads TGCAGTGCTAGGGGGCTAGGAGGGAGTGGGAACTCCGGGGAGCTGTTTTTT. This encodes CSARGLGGSGNSGELFF.

In the case of this clonotype: A much larger clonotype is one base distant, so this may be a read error. The chain uses TRBV11-3 and TRBJ1-1, with 7 nucleotides matching TRBD1. The CDR3 contains 17 residues. Per germline, CDR1 SGHNT and CDR2 YENEEA. The CDR3 protein is CAGSLASGQLLISEAFF. CDR3 coding DNA: TGTGCCGGCAGCTTAGCGTCGGGACAGTTACTTATTTCTGAAGCTTTCTTT. The variable domain in full, with the rest retrieved from reference TRBV11-3 and TRBJ1-1, is EAGVVQSPRYKIIEKKQPVAFWCNPISGHNTLYWYLQNLGQGPELLIRYENEEAVDDSQLPKDRFSAERLKGVDSTLKIQPAELGDSAVYLCAGSLASGQLLISEAFFGQGTRLTVV.

This clonotype has at least ten counts. V is TRBV28 and J is TRBJ2-3; perhaps TRBD1 as D (6 bases). V dropped 7 bases and J dropped 4 bases, with 12 bases sitting between them. CDR3 length: 13 amino acids. In germline, CDR1 is MDHEN, CDR2 SYDVKM. The CDR3 DNA sequence: TGTGCCAGCACCCTCAGGGGAGCAGATACGCAGTATTTT. This gives the protein CASTLRGADTQYF.

The rearrangement links TRBV24-1 to TRBJ2-3; TRBD2 matches at 13 bases. The CDR3 spans 17 residues. Looked up from germline, CDR1 is KGHDR and CDR2 is SFDVKD. V was clipped by 8 bases and J by 4 bases; unmatched bases: 11. The DNA of the CDR3 is TGTGCCACCATCAGGACTAGCGGGAGACCGGGTGCAGATACGCAGTATTTT. It encodes CATIRTSGRPGADTQYF.

This clonotype was seen repeatedly, ten times or more. The gene calls are TRBV28 and TRBJ2-7, with TRBD1 matching over 7 bases. This CDR3 spans 14 amino acids. The ends lost 5 bases at V and 7 bases at J; junction bases unmatched: 11. The V gene's germline CDR1 is MDHEN and CDR2 SYDVKM. The CDR3 nucleotides read TGTGCCAGCAGTCTAGGGACAGAAACGAGGGAGCAGTACTTC. Translated, it gives CASSLGTETREQYF.

V and J are TRBV6-5 and TRBJ2-4; possibly TRBD2 for D (6 bases). Germline assignment: CDR1 MNHEY and CDR2 SVGAGI. The CDR3 has 15 residues. V was trimmed by 2 bases and J by 8 bases, leaving 16 bases between them. The CDR3 nucleotides are TGTGCCAGCAGTTACGTGACTAGTAAGACGTACATTCAGTACTTC. This encodes CASSYVTSKTYIQYF.

This sequence joins TRBV7-2 and TRBJ1-1; unclear D gene. The V gene's germline CDR1 is SGHTA and CDR2 FQGNSA. This CDR3 has 17 residues. The V end lost 1 base, the J end lost 0 bases, and 15 bases lay between the germline ends. The CDR3 is CASSLGRTLLMNTEAFF. The CDR3 coding sequence is TGTGCCAGCAGCTTAGGAAGAACGCTTCTCATGAACACTGAAGCTTTCTTT.

V usage is TRBV4-2 and J usage is TRBJ1-1, with 7 bases aligning to TRBD1. J was trimmed by 10 bases and V by 6 bases; bases with no gene match: 11. From germline, CDR1 is LGHNA and CDR2 YNFKEQ. The CDR3 extends over 13 amino acids. The CDR3: CASRADRVGRAFF. In DNA form, the CDR3 reads TGTGCCAGCAGAGCTGACAGGGTCGGACGAGCTTTCTTT.

This clonotype showed up just a few times. The chain employs TRBV15 and TRBJ2-5, with 15 bases aligning to TRBD2. The germline V gene encodes CDR1 LNHNV and CDR2 YYDKDF (reference sequence). The CDR3 loop spans 15 amino acids. The ends lost 9 bases at V and 7 bases at J; junction bases unmatched: 9. This CDR3 reads CATVSPGLAGGTQYF. DNA for the CDR3: TGTGCCACAGTTTCTCCGGGACTAGCGGGAGGGACCCAGTACTTC.

This clonotype was detected ten times or more. The V gene is TRBV9, the J gene TRBJ1-1, with a weak D call TRBD1 (6 bases). CDR3 length: 14 amino acids. The germline V gene encodes CDR1 SGDLS and CDR2 YYNGEE. Trimming removed 0 bases from V and 7 bases from J, with 13 bases in between. CDR3 region: CASSVAGKGGEAFF. In nucleotides, the CDR3 is TGTGCCAGCAGCGTAGCTGGGAAGGGGGGTGAAGCTTTCTTT.

CDR3 in DNA: TGTGCCAGCAGTGAACAGGGCCATGCCCCAACGGGAGATACGCAGTATTTT. It encodes CASSEQGHAPTGDTQYF. The chain employs TRBV6-1 and TRBJ2-3, with D perhaps matching TRBD1 (5 bases). Germline-derived CDR1 and CDR2 are MNHNS and SASEGT. This CDR3 is 17 amino acids long. V was cut by 2 bases and J by 5 bases, with 20 bases left in between.

This clonotype has at least ten counts. This chain joins TRBV15 and TRBJ2-1; TRBD2 agrees at 11 bases. This CDR3 region has 18 residues. Germline assignment: CDR1 LNHNV and CDR2 YYDKDF (reference sequence). Germline trimming cut 0 bases from V and 2 bases from J; bases unmatched to any gene: 6. The CDR3 DNA reads as TGTGCCACCAGCAGAGATAAGGGACTAGCGGTCCCCTACAATGAGCAGTTCTTC. It yields the protein CATSRDKGLAVPYNEQFF.

This clonotype appeared many times. The rearrangement joins TRBV14 to TRBJ2-1; 11 nucleotides line up with TRBD2. The V segment lost 3 bases and the J segment 9 bases; nucleotides outside the gene matches: 7. CDR1 and CDR2 from the germline V gene are SGHDN and FVKESK. CDR3 length: 15 amino acids. CDR3 sequence reads: CASSQGLADWSEQFF. The CDR3 DNA sequence: TGTGCCAGCAGCCAGGGACTAGCGGATTGGAGTGAGCAGTTCTTC.

This chain joins TRBV9 and TRBJ2-1; tentative D call: TRBD2 (6 bases). Germline V CDR1 and CDR2: SGDLS, YYNGEE. Trimming took 5 bases from V and 5 from J, leaving 14 bases between them. The CDR3 contains 14 residues. The CDR3 loop is CASSSRDFNNEQFF. The CDR3 bases are TGTGCCAGCAGTTCTCGGGACTTTAACAATGAGCAGTTCTTC. Filled out from reference TRBV9 and TRBJ2-1, the complete variable domain reads DSGVTQTPKHLITATGQRVTLRCSPRSGDLSVYWYQQSLDQGLQFLIQYYNGEERAKGNILERFSAQQFPDLHSELNLSSLELGDSALYFCASSSRDFNNEQFFGPGTRLTVL.

This clonotype appeared a few times. This rearrangement joins TRBV9 to TRBJ2-3, with 7 bases fitting TRBD2. The V gene's germline CDR1 is SGDLS and CDR2 YYNGEE. V lost 0 bases to trimming and J lost 0 bases; unmatched junction nucleotides: 1. The CDR3 extends over 15 amino acids. The DNA for the CDR3 is TGTGCCAGCAGCGTAGGGGGGGGAAGCACAGATACGCAGTATTTT. Translating gives CASSVGGGSTDTQYF.